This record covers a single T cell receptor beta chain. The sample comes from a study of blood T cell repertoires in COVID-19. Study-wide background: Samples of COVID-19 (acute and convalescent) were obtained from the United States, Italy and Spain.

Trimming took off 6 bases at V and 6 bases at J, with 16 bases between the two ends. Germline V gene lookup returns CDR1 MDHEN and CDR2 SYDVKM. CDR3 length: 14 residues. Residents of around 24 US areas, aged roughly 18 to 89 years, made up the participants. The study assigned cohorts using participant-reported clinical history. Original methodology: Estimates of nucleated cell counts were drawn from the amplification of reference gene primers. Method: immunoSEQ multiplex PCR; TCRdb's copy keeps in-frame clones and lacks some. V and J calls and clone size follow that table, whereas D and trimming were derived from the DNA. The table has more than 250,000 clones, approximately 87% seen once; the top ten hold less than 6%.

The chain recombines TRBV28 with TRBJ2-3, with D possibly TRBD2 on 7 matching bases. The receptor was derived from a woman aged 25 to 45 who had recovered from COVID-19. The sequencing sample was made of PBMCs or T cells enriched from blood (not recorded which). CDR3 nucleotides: TGTGCCAGCAGAACTTTGAGGGGGGGCGATACGCAGTATTTT. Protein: CASRTLRGGDTQYF.